This note documents a single T cell receptor beta chain sequence. How the authors handled the data: Reference gene primer amplification yielded estimated nucleated cell counts. The repertoire was sequenced with immunoSEQ multiplex PCR; TCRdb's copy has only in-frame clones and lacks some. D and trimming were read from the DNA, whereas the V and J calls and clone size are those reported in that table. The sample lists approximately 60,000 clones, more than 70% occurring once. This entry comes from a study of blood T cell repertoires in COVID-19. In the study overall: T cells, B-cell-depleted T cells, or PBMCs supplied cDNA or gDNA.

Sequenced material: peripheral blood. The TCR comes from a man between 60 and 75 years old with active or convalescent COVID-19.

The CDR3 protein is CASSQDRHRRWTEAFF. The CDR3 nucleotides read TGTGCCAGCAGCCAAGATCGACACAGACGGTGGACTGAAGCTTTCTTT. This chain links TRBV3-1 (or the pseudogene TRBV3-2) with TRBJ1-1; no firm D call. CDR1 is LGHDT and CDR2 is YNNKEL in the germline V gene (reference sequence). This CDR3 has 16 amino acids. Trimming took off 0 bases at V and 5 bases at J, with 16 bases between the two ends.